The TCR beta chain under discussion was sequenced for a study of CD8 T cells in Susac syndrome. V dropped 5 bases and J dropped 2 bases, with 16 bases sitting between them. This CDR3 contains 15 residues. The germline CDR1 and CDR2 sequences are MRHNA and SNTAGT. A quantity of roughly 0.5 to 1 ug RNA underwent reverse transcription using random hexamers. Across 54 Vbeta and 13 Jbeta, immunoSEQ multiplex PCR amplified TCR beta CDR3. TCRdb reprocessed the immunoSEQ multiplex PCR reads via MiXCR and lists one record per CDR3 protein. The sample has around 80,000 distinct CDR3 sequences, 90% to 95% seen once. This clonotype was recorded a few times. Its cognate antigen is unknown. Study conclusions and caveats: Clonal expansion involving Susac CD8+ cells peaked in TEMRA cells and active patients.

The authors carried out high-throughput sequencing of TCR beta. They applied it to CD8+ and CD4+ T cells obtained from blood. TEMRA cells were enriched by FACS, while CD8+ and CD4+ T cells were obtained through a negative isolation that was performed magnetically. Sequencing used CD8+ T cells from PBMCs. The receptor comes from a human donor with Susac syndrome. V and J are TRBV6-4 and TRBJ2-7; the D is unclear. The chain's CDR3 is CASSLKDVSTYEQYF. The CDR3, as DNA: TGTGCCAGCAGTTTGAAGGACGTATCCACCTACGAGCAGTACTTC.